This T cell receptor beta chain was captured by sequencing in a study of CD8+ T cells in alopecia areata. Treatment noted: oral pan-JAK inhibitor, 5-10 mg twice daily. RNA was extracted and reverse transcribed into cDNA as the sequencing template. The data were produced by immunoSEQ multiplex PCR, yet TCRdb's version contains in-frame clones alone and is incomplete. The sample contains around 190,000 clones, 50% to 60% of which appear only once. V gave up 7 bases and J gave up 0 bases, with 11 bases separating them. Germline CDR1 reads GTSNPN; CDR2 reads SVGIG (reference sequence). This CDR3 is built from 13 residues.

This TCR derives from a human donor with alopecia areata. The chain employs TRBV30 and TRBJ2-3, with D tentatively TRBD2 (6 bases). This specimen consisted of CD4+ T cells sorted from blood, obtained at week 4, from a patient treated with tofacitinib. The CDR3 region is CASPSGSTDTQYF. In nucleotides, the CDR3 is TGTGCCTCCCCAAGCGGGAGCACAGATACGCAGTATTTT.